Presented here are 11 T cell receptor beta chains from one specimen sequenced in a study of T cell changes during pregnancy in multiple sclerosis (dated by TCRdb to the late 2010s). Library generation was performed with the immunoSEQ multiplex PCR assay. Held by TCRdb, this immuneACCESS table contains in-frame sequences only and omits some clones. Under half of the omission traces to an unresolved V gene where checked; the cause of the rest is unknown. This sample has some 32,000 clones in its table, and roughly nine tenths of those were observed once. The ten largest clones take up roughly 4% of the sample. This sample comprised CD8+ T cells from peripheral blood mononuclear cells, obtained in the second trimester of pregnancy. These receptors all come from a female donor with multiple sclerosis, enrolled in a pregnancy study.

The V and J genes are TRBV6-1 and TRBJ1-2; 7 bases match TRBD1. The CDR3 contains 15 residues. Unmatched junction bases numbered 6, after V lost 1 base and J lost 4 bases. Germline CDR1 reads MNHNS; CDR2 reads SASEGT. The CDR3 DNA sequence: TGTGCCAGCAGTGAAGGCTTGACAGGGCCCTATGGCTACACCTTC. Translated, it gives CASSEGLTGPYGYTF.

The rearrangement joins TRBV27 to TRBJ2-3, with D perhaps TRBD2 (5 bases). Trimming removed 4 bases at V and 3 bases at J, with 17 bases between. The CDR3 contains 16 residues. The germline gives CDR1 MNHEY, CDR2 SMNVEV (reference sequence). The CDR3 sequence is CASSSSYGELTDTQYF. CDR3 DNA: TGTGCCAGCAGTTCCTCATACGGGGAACTGACAGATACGCAGTATTTT.

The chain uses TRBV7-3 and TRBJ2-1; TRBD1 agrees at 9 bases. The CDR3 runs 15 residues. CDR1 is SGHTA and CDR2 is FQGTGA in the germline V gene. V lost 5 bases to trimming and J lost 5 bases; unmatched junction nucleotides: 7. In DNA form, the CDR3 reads TGTGCCAGCAGCCCCGGGACAGGGATCGACAATGAGCAGTTCTTC. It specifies CASSPGTGIDNEQFF.

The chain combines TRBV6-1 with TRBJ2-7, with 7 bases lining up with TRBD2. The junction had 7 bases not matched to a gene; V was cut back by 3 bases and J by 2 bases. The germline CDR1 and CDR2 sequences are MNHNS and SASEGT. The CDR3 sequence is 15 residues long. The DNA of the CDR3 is TGTGCCAGCAGTGAGTCGGCTAGCGGTACCTACGAGCAGTACTTC. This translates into CASSESASGTYEQYF.

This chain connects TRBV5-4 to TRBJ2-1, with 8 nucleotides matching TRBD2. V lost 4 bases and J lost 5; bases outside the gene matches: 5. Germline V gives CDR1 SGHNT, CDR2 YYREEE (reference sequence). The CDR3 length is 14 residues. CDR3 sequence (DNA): TGTGCCAGCAGCCTCACTAGCGGTCACAATGAGCAGTTCTTC. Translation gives CASSLTSGHNEQFF.

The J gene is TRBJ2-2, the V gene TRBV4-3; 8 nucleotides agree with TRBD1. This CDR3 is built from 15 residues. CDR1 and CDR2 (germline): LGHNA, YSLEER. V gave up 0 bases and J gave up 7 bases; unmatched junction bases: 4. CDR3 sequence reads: CASSQDRGPVGELFF. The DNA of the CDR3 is TGCGCCAGCAGCCAAGACAGGGGGCCCGTCGGGGAGCTGTTTTTT.

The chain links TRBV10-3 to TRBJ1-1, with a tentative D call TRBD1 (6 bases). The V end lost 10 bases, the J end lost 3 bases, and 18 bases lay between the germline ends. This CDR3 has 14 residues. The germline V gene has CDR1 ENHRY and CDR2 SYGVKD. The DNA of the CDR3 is TGTGCCACACAGTCACTACAGGGCGACACTGAAGCTTTCTTT. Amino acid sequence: CATQSLQGDTEAFF.

The CDR3 DNA reads as TGTGCCAGCAGCGTAGACGGGGGCACAGATACGCAGTATTTT. This codes for CASSVDGGTDTQYF. The chain couples TRBV9 to TRBJ2-3, with D perhaps TRBD2 (5 bases). CDR3 length: 14 residues. The germline V and J ends were trimmed by 0 bases and 1 base, with 6 bases remaining between them. CDR1 and CDR2 (germline): SGDLS, YYNGEE.

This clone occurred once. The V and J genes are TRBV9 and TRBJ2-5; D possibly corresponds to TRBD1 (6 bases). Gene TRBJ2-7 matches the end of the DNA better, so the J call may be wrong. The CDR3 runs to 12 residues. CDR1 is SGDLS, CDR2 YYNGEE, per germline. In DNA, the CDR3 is TGTGCCAGCAGCAAAGGGGGCTACGAGCAGTACTTC. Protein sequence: CASSKGGYEQYF.

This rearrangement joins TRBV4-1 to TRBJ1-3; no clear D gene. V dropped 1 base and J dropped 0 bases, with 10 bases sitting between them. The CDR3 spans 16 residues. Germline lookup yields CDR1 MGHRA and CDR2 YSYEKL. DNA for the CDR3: TGCGCCAGCAGCCAAGTAATACATCTCTCTGGAAACACCATATATTTT. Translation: CASSQVIHLSGNTIYF.

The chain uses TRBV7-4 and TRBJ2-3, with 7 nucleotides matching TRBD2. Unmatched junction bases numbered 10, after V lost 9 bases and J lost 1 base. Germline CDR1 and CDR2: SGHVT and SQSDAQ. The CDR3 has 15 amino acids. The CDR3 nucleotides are TGTGCCAGGGACGGGGAGGGAGTTGGCACAGATACGCAGTATTTT. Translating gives CARDGEGVGTDTQYF.